This is a list of T cell receptor beta chains from one sample in a study of blood T cell repertoires in COVID-19. Sequencing used immunoSEQ multiplex PCR; TCRdb keeps in-frame clones, though not all of them. The sample yields some 130,000 clones, about 89% seen once. The sequenced material came from peripheral blood. The source is a man between 45 and 60 years old with active or convalescent COVID-19. Both conserved end residues are part of each CDR3. A D gene is named only where the DNA matches it firmly. Part of the rows lack a size; the others show once, few, many or a class for expanded clones.

v_gene: TRBV21-1
j_gene: TRBJ1-2
d_gene: NA
abundance: NA
CDR3aa: CASSKEGREANGYTF
CDR3nt: TGTGCCAGCAGCAAAGAGGGCAGGGAGGCGAATGGCTACACCTTC

v_gene: TRBV29-1
j_gene: TRBJ2-7
d_gene: NA
abundance: NA
CDR3aa: CSVRSHEQYF
CDR3nt: TGCAGCGTTCGCAGTCACGAGCAGTACTTC

v_gene: TRBV11-2
j_gene: TRBJ2-5
d_gene: TRBD2
abundance: NA
CDR3aa: CASSAGSGTTQETQYF
CDR3nt: TGTGCCAGCAGCGCCGGGTCCGGGACTACACAAGAGACCCAGTACTTC

v_gene: TRBV5-5
j_gene: TRBJ1-5
d_gene: NA
abundance: NA
CDR3aa: CASSLVGGEYSNQPQHF
CDR3nt: TGTGCCAGCAGCTTGGTCGGCGGAGAATACAGCAATCAGCCCCAGCATTTT

v_gene: TRBV24-1
j_gene: TRBJ2-4
d_gene: TRBD1
abundance: NA
CDR3aa: CATSDGGQVGNIQYF
CDR3nt: TGTGCCACCAGTGACGGGGGACAGGTGGGAAACATTCAGTACTTC

v_gene: TRBV29-1
j_gene: TRBJ2-3
d_gene: TRBD1
abundance: NA
CDR3aa: CSVEASQGPSTDTQYF
CDR3nt: TGCAGCGTTGAGGCCTCACAGGGGCCCTCCACAGATACGCAGTATTTT

v_gene: TRBV12-5
j_gene: TRBJ1-6
d_gene: TRBD1
abundance: few
CDR3aa: CASGLGVGQGNSPLHF
CDR3nt: TGTGCTAGTGGTTTGGGAGTGGGACAGGGAAATTCACCCCTCCACTTT

v_gene: TRBV6-5
j_gene: TRBJ2-1
d_gene: TRBD2
abundance: NA
CDR3aa: CASSYTGTSGGNEQFF
CDR3nt: TGTGCCAGCAGTTACACGGGGACTAGCGGGGGCAATGAGCAGTTCTTC

v_gene: TRBV6-1
j_gene: TRBJ2-3
d_gene: NA
abundance: NA
CDR3aa: CASSVTTPGHRTDTQYF
CDR3nt: TGTGCCAGCAGTGTCACAACCCCGGGACATCGCACAGATACGCAGTATTTT

v_gene: TRBV6-5
j_gene: TRBJ2-3
d_gene: TRBD1
abundance: NA
CDR3aa: CASTQGGLYTDTQYF
CDR3nt: TGTGCCAGCACACAGGGGGGACTTTACACAGATACGCAGTATTTT

v_gene: TRBV11-2
j_gene: TRBJ1-2
d_gene: TRBD1
abundance: once
CDR3aa: CASERLGQGISYGYTF
CDR3nt: TGTGCCAGCGAACGCCTGGGACAGGGTATCTCCTATGGCTACACCTTC

v_gene: TRBV7-2
j_gene: TRBJ1-5
d_gene: NA
abundance: NA
CDR3aa: CASSLEGFNQPQHF
CDR3nt: TGTGCCAGCAGCTTAGAGGGGTTCAATCAGCCCCAGCATTTT

v_gene: TRBV6-2/TRBV6-3
j_gene: TRBJ1-4
d_gene: NA
abundance: NA
CDR3aa: CASSDPSRGSEKLFF
CDR3nt: TGTGCCAGCAGCGACCCGAGCAGGGGATCGGAAAAACTGTTTTTT

v_gene: TRBV7-9
j_gene: TRBJ2-3
d_gene: TRBD1
abundance: once
CDR3aa: CASSLDRGHTDTQYF
CDR3nt: TGTGCCAGCAGCTTAGACAGGGGACACACAGATACGCAGTATTTT

v_gene: TRBV5-4
j_gene: TRBJ1-5
d_gene: TRBD1
abundance: NA
CDR3aa: CASARDRGRNQPQHF
CDR3nt: TGTGCCAGCGCCCGGGACAGGGGGCGCAATCAGCCCCAGCATTTT

v_gene: TRBV19
j_gene: TRBJ2-1
d_gene: TRBD1
abundance: NA
CDR3aa: CASSNTGTGVYNEQFF
CDR3nt: TGTGCCAGTAGTAATACCGGGACAGGGGTATACAATGAGCAGTTCTTC

v_gene: TRBV24-1
j_gene: TRBJ2-7
d_gene: NA
abundance: NA
CDR3aa: CATSDKSQGTYEQYF
CDR3nt: TGTGCCACCAGTGATAAATCACAGGGTACCTACGAGCAGTACTTC

v_gene: TRBV27
j_gene: TRBJ2-1
d_gene: NA
abundance: once
CDR3aa: CASSLLRQGGNEQFF
CDR3nt: TGTGCCAGCAGTTTACTCCGGCAAGGGGGAAATGAGCAGTTCTTC

v_gene: TRBV5-1
j_gene: TRBJ2-5
d_gene: NA
abundance: NA
CDR3aa: CASSLVGTGQETQYF
CDR3nt: TGCGCCAGCAGCTTGGTGGGGACTGGACAAGAGACCCAGTACTTC

v_gene: TRBV25-1
j_gene: TRBJ1-6
d_gene: TRBD1
abundance: NA
CDR3aa: CASSGPGTAYNSPLHF
CDR3nt: TGTGCCAGCAGTGGACCCGGGACAGCCTATAATTCACCCCTCCACTTT

v_gene: TRBV2
j_gene: TRBJ2-3
d_gene: TRBD2
abundance: NA
CDR3aa: CASRSSGRSDTQYF
CDR3nt: TGTGCCAGCAGGAGTAGCGGGAGATCAGATACGCAGTATTTT

v_gene: TRBV6-2/TRBV6-3
j_gene: TRBJ2-2
d_gene: NA
abundance: NA
CDR3aa: CASSGGAAGELFF
CDR3nt: TGTGCCAGCAGTGGGGGGGCAGCAGGGGAGCTGTTTTTT

v_gene: TRBV29-1
j_gene: TRBJ2-2
d_gene: TRBD2
abundance: NA
CDR3aa: CSVPGTSGGPGTGELFF
CDR3nt: TGCAGCGTCCCCGGGACTAGCGGGGGGCCGGGCACCGGGGAGCTGTTTTTT

v_gene: TRBV6-2/TRBV6-3
j_gene: TRBJ2-1
d_gene: TRBD2
abundance: NA
CDR3aa: CASSYTPGLAGGLNEQFF
CDR3nt: TGTGCCAGCAGTTACACCCCCGGACTAGCGGGGGGCCTCAATGAGCAGTTCTTC

v_gene: TRBV7-2
j_gene: TRBJ2-1
d_gene: TRBD1
abundance: NA
CDR3aa: CASSWDREYNEQFF
CDR3nt: TGTGCCAGCAGCTGGGACAGGGAATACAATGAGCAGTTCTTC

v_gene: TRBV18
j_gene: TRBJ1-2
d_gene: NA
abundance: NA
CDR3aa: CASSPEARAGAKGYTF
CDR3nt: TGTGCCAGCTCACCAGAAGCCCGCGCGGGGGCGAAAGGCTACACCTTC

v_gene: TRBV7-2
j_gene: TRBJ2-3
d_gene: NA
abundance: NA
CDR3aa: CASSPLKGADTQYF
CDR3nt: TGTGCCAGCAGCCCCTTAAAGGGGGCAGATACGCAGTATTTT

v_gene: TRBV25-1
j_gene: TRBJ2-7
d_gene: NA
abundance: NA
CDR3aa: CASSVTRAAYEQYF
CDR3nt: TGTGCCAGCAGTGTTACTAGAGCCGCCTACGAGCAGTACTTC

v_gene: TRBV30
j_gene: TRBJ2-5
d_gene: NA
abundance: NA
CDR3aa: CAWGNIPTGGPETQYF
CDR3nt: TGTGCCTGGGGAAATATACCAACCGGGGGGCCAGAGACCCAGTACTTC

v_gene: TRBV27
j_gene: TRBJ1-1
d_gene: NA
abundance: once
CDR3aa: CASNLNSGTEAFF
CDR3nt: TGTGCCAGCAACCTTAACTCAGGCACTGAAGCTTTCTTT

v_gene: TRBV7-8
j_gene: TRBJ2-2
d_gene: TRBD2
abundance: NA
CDR3aa: CASSLYSGGGTGELFF
CDR3nt: TGTGCCAGCAGCTTATATAGCGGGGGGGGTACCGGGGAGCTGTTTTTT

v_gene: TRBV2
j_gene: TRBJ1-5
d_gene: NA
abundance: NA
CDR3aa: CASSVGRQRDQPQHF
CDR3nt: TGTGCCAGCAGTGTCGGCCGACAGAGAGATCAGCCCCAGCATTTT

v_gene: TRBV5-6
j_gene: TRBJ2-7
d_gene: TRBD1
abundance: NA
CDR3aa: CASIGPGQGIYEQYF
CDR3nt: TGTGCCAGCATAGGGCCGGGACAGGGAATCTACGAGCAGTACTTC

v_gene: TRBV30
j_gene: TRBJ2-1
d_gene: TRBD1
abundance: NA
CDR3aa: CAWSPHPPGGYNEQFF
CDR3nt: TGTGCCTGGAGCCCCCATCCCCCAGGGGGCTACAATGAGCAGTTCTTC

v_gene: TRBV29-1
j_gene: TRBJ1-3
d_gene: NA
abundance: NA
CDR3aa: CSVVTDGNTIYF
CDR3nt: TGCAGCGTTGTGACAGATGGAAACACCATATATTTT

v_gene: TRBV5-6
j_gene: TRBJ2-7
d_gene: NA
abundance: NA
CDR3aa: CASTEDSSYEQYF
CDR3nt: TGTGCCAGCACCGAGGACAGTTCCTACGAGCAGTACTTC

v_gene: TRBV29-1
j_gene: TRBJ1-1
d_gene: NA
abundance: NA
CDR3aa: CSVVRHNTEAFF
CDR3nt: TGCAGCGTTGTTCGACATAACACTGAAGCTTTCTTT

v_gene: TRBV20-1
j_gene: TRBJ2-6
d_gene: NA
abundance: NA
CDR3aa: CSALQTHVLTF
CDR3nt: TGCAGTGCTTTACAGACCCACGTCCTGACTTTC

v_gene: TRBV30
j_gene: TRBJ2-7
d_gene: TRBD1
abundance: NA
CDR3aa: CAWRGIDRGQFEQYF
CDR3nt: TGTGCCTGGAGAGGAATTGACAGGGGGCAGTTCGAGCAGTACTTC

v_gene: TRBV5-4
j_gene: TRBJ1-6
d_gene: NA
abundance: NA
CDR3aa: CASSTRTAPFNSPLHF
CDR3nt: TGTGCCAGCAGCACCCGGACAGCACCTTTTAATTCACCCCTCCACTTT

v_gene: TRBV19
j_gene: TRBJ1-2
d_gene: NA
abundance: NA
CDR3aa: CASSIWPPLLDGYTF
CDR3nt: TGTGCCAGTAGTATATGGCCACCCCTCTTGGATGGCTACACCTTC

v_gene: TRBV6-5
j_gene: TRBJ1-1
d_gene: NA
abundance: NA
CDR3aa: CASRSPGQNTEAFF
CDR3nt: TGTGCCAGCAGGTCCCCGGGACAGAACACTGAAGCTTTCTTT

v_gene: TRBV18
j_gene: TRBJ1-1
d_gene: TRBD1
abundance: NA
CDR3aa: CASSPSGQDREAFF
CDR3nt: TGTGCCAGCTCACCTTCAGGACAGGACCGAGAAGCTTTCTTT

v_gene: TRBV6-5
j_gene: TRBJ2-3
d_gene: NA
abundance: NA
CDR3aa: CASRDTTPRTDTQYF
CDR3nt: TGTGCCAGCAGAGACACGACCCCGCGCACAGATACGCAGTATTTT

v_gene: TRBV19
j_gene: TRBJ2-3
d_gene: TRBD1
abundance: NA
CDR3aa: CASGGTGADTQYF
CDR3nt: TGTGCCAGTGGAGGGACAGGGGCAGATACGCAGTATTTT